The 6 T cell receptor beta chains below all came from one sample that was sequenced in a study of CD8 T cells in ankylosing spondylitis. Study conclusions and caveats: Roughly eight highly homologous variants made up a TCR beta motif that seemed to typify ankylosing spondylitis blood.

No antigens are known for them. One entry per CDR3 protein, called by TCRdb with MiXCR from the 5' RACE reads. The sample includes hundreds of thousands of distinct CDR3 sequences, about 24% of them seen just once. Specimen: blood, either unsorted or a sorted T cell fraction (not recorded which). All receptors derive from a male donor with ankylosing spondylitis.

This clonotype was observed a handful of times. The rearrangement joins TRBV7-2 to TRBJ2-2, with D uncertain. Germline V gives CDR1 SGHTA, CDR2 FQGNSA. The CDR3 extends over 12 amino acids. V lost 10 bases and J 4 bases, leaving 10 bases between the germline ends. The CDR3 nucleotides are TGTGCCACCTTCAGGCGCACCGGGGAGCTGTTTTTT. Protein sequence: CATFRRTGELFF.

This clonotype occurred a few times. J is TRBJ2-1 and V is TRBV5-1; 8 bases agree with TRBD2. Trimming at V came to 4 bases and at J to 5 bases, leaving 8 bases not matched to a gene. This CDR3 is built from 15 residues. Germline V CDR1 and CDR2: SGHRS, YFSETQ. CDR3 in amino acids: CASSPRTSSHNEQFF. The DNA of the CDR3 is TGCGCCAGCAGCCCTCGGACTAGCAGTCACAATGAGCAGTTCTTC.

This clonotype has a handful of counts. The chain combines TRBV5-1 with TRBJ1-1; no reliable D call. The V end was cut by 4 bases, the J end by 1 base, with 11 bases between. There are 14 residues in the CDR3. The germline gives CDR1 SGHRS, CDR2 YFSETQ. CDR3 nucleotide sequence: TGCGCCAGCAGCCGAGAGACTCCGAACACTGAAGCTTTCTTT. It codes for CASSRETPNTEAFF.

This chain uses TRBV11-2 with TRBJ2-2; D not resolved. CDR3 length: 12 residues. Germline lookup yields CDR1 SGHAT and CDR2 FQNNGV. Trimming shortened V by 3 bases and J by 5 bases, and 4 bases separated the two germline ends. The CDR3: CASSLWTGELFF. Written as DNA, the CDR3 is TGTGCCAGCAGCTTGTGGACCGGGGAGCTGTTTTTT.

The table lists this clonotype with a count of one. The gene calls are TRBV25-1 and TRBJ1-4; D may be TRBD1 (5 bases). Deletions cut 1 base from V and 5 bases from J, with 11 bases between. Looked up from germline, CDR1 is MGHDK and CDR2 is SYGVNS. CDR3 length: 15 residues. CDR3 sequence: CASSEFGSGNEKLFF. In DNA, the CDR3 is TGTGCCAGCAGTGAATTCGGCTCAGGGAATGAAAAACTGTTTTTT.

J is TRBJ2-4 and V is TRBV7-8, with D maybe TRBD1 (6 bases). V was clipped by 0 bases and J by 2 bases, with 20 bases between them. The CDR3 runs to 19 residues. Per the germline V gene, CDR1 is SGHVS and CDR2 is FQNEAQ. CDR3 sequence: CASSLALRGTSESKNIQYF. The CDR3 coding sequence is TGTGCCAGCAGCTTAGCGCTACGTGGGACATCCGAGTCCAAAAACATTCAGTACTTC.